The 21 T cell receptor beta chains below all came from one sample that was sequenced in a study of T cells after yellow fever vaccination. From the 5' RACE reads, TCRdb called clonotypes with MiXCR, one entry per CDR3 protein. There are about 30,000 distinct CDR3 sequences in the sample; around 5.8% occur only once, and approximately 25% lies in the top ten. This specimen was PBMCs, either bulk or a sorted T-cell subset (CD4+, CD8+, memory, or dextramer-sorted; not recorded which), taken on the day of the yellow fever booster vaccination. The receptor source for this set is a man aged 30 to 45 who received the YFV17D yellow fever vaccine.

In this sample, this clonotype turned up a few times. The CDR3 DNA reads TGTGCCAGCAGCTTAGTAGGACTCGCCTCGGAGCAGTACTTC. Residues: CASSLVGLASEQYF. The chain employs TRBV7-8 and TRBJ2-7, with D perhaps matching TRBD2 (5 bases). The CDR3 is 14 amino acids. With 1 base removed from V and 7 bases from J, the gap between germline ends came to 14 bases. Germline V lookup: CDR1 SGHVS, CDR2 FQNEAQ. The full variable domain, completed using reference TRBV7-8 and TRBJ2-7, is GAGVSQSPRYKVAKRGQDVALRCDPISGHVSLFWYQQALGQGPEFLTYFQNEAQLDKSGLPSDRFFAERPEGSVSTLKIQRTQQEDSAVYLCASSLVGLASEQYFGPGTRLTVT.

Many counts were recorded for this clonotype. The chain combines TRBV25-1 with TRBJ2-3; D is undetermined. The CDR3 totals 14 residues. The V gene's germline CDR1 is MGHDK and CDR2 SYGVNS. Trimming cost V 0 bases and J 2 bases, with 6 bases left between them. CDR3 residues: CASSEYSLTDTQYF. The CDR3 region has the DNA TGTGCCAGCAGTGAATACAGTCTCACAGATACGCAGTATTTT.

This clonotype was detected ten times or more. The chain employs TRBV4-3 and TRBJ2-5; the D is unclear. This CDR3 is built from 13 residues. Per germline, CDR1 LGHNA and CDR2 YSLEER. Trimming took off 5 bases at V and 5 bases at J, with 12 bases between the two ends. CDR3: CASSTRIGETQYF. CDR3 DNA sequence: TGCGCCAGCAGCACTCGAATTGGGGAGACCCAGTACTTC.

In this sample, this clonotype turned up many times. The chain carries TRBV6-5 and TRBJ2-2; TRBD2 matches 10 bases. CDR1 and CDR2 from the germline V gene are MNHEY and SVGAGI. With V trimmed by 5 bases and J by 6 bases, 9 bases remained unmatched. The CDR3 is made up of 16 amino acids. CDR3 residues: CASSTQGAGGSGELFF. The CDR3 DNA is TGTGCCAGCAGTACCCAGGGAGCGGGGGGGTCCGGGGAGCTGTTTTTT.

Here the CDR3 DNA reads TGTGCCAGCAGCTTTTGGCAGACGGGCGAGCAGTACTTC. Translation gives CASSFWQTGEQYF. The V gene is TRBV11-2, the J gene TRBJ2-7; D is undetermined. The germline CDR1 and CDR2 sequences are SGHAT and FQNNGV. CDR3 size: 13 residues. V was cut by 3 bases and J by 6 bases, with 12 bases left in between.

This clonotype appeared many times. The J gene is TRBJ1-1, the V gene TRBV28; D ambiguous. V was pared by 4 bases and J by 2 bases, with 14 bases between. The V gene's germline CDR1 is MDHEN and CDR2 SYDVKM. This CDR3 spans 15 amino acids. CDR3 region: CASSSPRGINTEAFF. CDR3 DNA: TGTGCCAGCAGTTCTCCCCGAGGCATAAACACTGAAGCTTTCTTT. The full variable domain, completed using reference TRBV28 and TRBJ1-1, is DVKVTQSSRYLVKRTGEKVFLECVQDMDHENMFWYRQDPGLGLRLIYFSYDVKMKEKGDIPEGYSVSREKKERFSLILESASTNQTSMYLCASSSPRGINTEAFFGQGTRLTVV.

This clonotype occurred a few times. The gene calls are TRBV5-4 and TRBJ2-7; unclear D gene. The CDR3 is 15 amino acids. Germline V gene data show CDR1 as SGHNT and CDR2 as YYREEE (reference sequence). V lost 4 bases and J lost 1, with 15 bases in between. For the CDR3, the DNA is TGTGCCAGCAGCCCCTGGCGGCGGACGTCCTACGAGCAGTACTTC. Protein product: CASSPWRRTSYEQYF.

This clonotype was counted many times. CDR3 loop: CSARPPREGKVAGELFF. The CDR3 region has the DNA TGCAGTGCTAGGCCTCCGAGGGAGGGAAAAGTTGCCGGGGAGCTGTTTTTT. The chain is built from TRBV20-1 and TRBJ2-2; TRBD2 matches at 7 bases. The CDR3 consists of 17 residues. Trimming took 3 bases from V and 6 from J; bases not matched to a gene: 16. Germline loops: CDR1 DFQATT, CDR2 SNEGSKA (reference sequence).

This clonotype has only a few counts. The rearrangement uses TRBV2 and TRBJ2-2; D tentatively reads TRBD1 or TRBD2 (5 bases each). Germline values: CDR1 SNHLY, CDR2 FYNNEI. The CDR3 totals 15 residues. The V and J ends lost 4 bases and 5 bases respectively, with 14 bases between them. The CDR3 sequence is CASSGGRGVTGELFF. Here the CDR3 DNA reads TGTGCCAGCAGTGGTGGTAGGGGAGTAACCGGGGAGCTGTTTTTT. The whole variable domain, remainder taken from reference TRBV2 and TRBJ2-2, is EPEVTQTPSHQVTQMGQEVILRCVPISNHLYFYWYRQILGQKVEFLVSFYNNEISEKSEIFDDQFSVERPDGSNFTLKIRSTKLEDSAMYFCASSGGRGVTGELFFGEGSRLTVL.

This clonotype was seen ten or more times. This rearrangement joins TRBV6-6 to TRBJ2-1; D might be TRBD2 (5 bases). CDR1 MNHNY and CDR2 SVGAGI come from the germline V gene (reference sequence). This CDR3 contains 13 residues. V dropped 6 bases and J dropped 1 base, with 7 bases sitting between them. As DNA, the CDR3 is TGTGCCAGCAGAGCGGCTTCCTACAATGAGCAGTTCTTC. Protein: CASRAASYNEQFF.

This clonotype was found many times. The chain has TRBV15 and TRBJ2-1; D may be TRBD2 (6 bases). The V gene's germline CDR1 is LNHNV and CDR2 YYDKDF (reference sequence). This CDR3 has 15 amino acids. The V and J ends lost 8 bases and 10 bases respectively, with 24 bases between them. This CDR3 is CATCSGGSPPGEQFF. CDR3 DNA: TGTGCCACCTGCTCTGGGGGGTCCCCTCCCGGAGAGCAGTTCTTC. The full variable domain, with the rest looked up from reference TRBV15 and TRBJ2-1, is DAMVIQNPRYQVTQFGKPVTLSCSQTLNHNVMYWYQQKSSQAPKLLFHYYDKDFNNEADTPDNFQSRRPNTSFCFLDIRSPGLGDTAMYLCATCSGGSPPGEQFFGPGTRLTVL.

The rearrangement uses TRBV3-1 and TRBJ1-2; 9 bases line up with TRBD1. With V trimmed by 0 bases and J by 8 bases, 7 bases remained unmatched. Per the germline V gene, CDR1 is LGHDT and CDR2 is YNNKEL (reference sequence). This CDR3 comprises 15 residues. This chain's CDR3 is CASSQDGQGSSGYTF. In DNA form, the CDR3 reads TGTGCCAGCAGCCAAGATGGACAGGGGTCCTCCGGCTACACCTTC. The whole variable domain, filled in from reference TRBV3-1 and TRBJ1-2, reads DTAVSQTPKYLVTQMGNDKSIKCEQNLGHDTMYWYKQDSKKFLKIMFSYNNKELIINETVPNRFSPKSPDKAHLNLHINSLELGDSAVYFCASSQDGQGSSGYTFGSGTRLTVV.

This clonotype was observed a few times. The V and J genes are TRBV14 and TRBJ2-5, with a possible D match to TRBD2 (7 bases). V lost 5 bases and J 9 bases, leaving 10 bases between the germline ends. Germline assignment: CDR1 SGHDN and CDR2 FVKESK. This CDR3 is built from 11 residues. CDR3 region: CASSGGGAQYF. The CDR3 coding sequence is TGTGCCAGCAGCGGAGGGGGGGCCCAGTACTTC.

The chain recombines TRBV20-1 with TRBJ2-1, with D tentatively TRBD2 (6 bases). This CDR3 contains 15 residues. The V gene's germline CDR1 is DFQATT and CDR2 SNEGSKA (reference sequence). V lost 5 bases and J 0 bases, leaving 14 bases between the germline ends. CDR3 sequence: CSASPGEFSYNEQFF. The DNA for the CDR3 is TGCAGTGCTTCCCCGGGGGAGTTCTCCTACAATGAGCAGTTCTTC.

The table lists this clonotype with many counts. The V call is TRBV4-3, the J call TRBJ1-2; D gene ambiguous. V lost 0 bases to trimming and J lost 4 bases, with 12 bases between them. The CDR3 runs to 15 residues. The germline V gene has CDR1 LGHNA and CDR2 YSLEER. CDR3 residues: CASSQDRATVYGYTF. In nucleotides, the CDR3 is TGCGCCAGCAGCCAAGATCGGGCGACTGTCTATGGCTACACCTTC.

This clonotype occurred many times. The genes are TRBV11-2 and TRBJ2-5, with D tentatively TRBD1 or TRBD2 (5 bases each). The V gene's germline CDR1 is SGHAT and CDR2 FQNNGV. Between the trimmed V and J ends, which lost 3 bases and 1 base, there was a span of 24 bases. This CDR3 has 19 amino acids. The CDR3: CASSFRPPSRLGVQETQYF. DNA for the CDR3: TGTGCCAGCAGCTTTCGACCCCCGTCCCGGTTGGGGGTCCAAGAGACCCAGTACTTC.

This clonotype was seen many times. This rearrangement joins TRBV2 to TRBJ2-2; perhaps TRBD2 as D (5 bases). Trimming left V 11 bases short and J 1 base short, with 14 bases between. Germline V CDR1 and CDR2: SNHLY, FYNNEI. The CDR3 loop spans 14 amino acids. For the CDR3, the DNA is TGTGCCTCCCAAGGGAGTGTGAACACCGGGGAGCTGTTTTTT. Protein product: CASQGSVNTGELFF.

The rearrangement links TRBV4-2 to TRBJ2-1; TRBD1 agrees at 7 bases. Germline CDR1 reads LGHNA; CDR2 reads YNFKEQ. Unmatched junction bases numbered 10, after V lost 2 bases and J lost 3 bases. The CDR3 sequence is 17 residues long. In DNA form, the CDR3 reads TGTGCCAGCAGCCAATACCCCGGGACAGAGGACTACAATGAGCAGTTCTTC. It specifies CASSQYPGTEDYNEQFF.

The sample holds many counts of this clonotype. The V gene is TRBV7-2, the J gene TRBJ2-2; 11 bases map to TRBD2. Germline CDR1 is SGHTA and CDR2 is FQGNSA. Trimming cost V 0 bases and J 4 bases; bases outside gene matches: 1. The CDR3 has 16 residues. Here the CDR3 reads CASSLASGRGTGELFF. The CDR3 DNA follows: TGTGCCAGCAGCTTAGCTAGCGGGAGGGGCACCGGGGAGCTGTTTTTT.

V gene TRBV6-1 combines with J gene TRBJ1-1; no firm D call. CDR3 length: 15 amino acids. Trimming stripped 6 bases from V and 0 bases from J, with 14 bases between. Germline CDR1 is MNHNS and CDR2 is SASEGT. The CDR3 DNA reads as TGTGCCAGCAGCCCTGGTTGGAGTCTGAACACTGAAGCTTTCTTT. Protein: CASSPGWSLNTEAFF.

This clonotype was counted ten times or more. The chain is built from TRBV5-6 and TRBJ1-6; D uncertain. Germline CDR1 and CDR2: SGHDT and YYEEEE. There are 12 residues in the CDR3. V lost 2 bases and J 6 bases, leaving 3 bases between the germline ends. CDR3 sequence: CASSFVNSPLHF. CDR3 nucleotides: TGTGCCAGCAGCTTCGTTAATTCACCCCTCCACTTT.